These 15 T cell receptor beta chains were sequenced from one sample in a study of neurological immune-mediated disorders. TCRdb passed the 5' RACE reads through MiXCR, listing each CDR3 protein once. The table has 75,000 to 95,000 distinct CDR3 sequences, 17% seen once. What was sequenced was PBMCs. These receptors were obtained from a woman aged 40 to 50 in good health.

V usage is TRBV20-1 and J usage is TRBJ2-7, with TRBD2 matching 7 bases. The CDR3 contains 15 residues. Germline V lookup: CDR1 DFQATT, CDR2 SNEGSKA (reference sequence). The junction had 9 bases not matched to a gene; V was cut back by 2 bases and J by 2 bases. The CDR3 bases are TGCAGTGCTAGATCATCGGGGGGATTAACCTACGAGCAGTACTTC. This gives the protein CSARSSGGLTYEQYF.

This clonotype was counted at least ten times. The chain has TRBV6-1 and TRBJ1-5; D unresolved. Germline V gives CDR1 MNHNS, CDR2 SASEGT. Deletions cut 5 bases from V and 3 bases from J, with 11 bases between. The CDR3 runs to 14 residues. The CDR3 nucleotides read TGTGCCAGCAGTCGCACACGGGACAATCAGCCCCAGCATTTT. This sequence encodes CASSRTRDNQPQHF.

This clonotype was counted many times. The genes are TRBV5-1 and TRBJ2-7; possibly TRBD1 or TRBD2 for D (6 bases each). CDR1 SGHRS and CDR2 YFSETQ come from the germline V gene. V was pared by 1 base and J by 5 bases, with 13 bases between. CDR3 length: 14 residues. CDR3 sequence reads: CASSLNPGANEQYV. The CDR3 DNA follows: TGCGCCAGCAGCTTGAATCCGGGGGCCAACGAGCAGTACGTC.

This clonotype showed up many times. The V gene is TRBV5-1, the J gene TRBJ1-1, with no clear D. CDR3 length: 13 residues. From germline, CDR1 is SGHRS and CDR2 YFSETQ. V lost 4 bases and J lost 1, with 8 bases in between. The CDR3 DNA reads TGCGCCAGCAGCCCAGTTAGGAACACTGAAGCTTTCTTT. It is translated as CASSPVRNTEAFF.

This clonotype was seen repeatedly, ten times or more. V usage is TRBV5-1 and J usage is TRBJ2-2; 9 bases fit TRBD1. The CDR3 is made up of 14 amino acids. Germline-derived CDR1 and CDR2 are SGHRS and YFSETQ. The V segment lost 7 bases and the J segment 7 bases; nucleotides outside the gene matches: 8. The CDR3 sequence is CASSDRGEIGELFF. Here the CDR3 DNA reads TGCGCCAGCTCGGACAGGGGTGAAATCGGGGAGCTGTTTTTT.

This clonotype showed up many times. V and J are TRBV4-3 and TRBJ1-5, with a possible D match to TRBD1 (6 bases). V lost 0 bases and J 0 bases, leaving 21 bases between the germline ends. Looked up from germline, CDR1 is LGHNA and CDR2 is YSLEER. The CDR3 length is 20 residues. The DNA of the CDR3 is TGCGCCAGCAGCCAAGATTACGGGGGGCTACCAGGCCTTAGCAATCAGCCCCAGCATTTT. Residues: CASSQDYGGLPGLSNQPQHF.

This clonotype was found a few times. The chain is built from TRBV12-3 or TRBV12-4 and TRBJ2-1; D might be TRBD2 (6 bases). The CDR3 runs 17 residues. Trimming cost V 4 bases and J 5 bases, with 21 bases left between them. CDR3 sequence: CASSSIPGLIGDNEQFF. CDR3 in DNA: TGTGCCAGCAGTTCTATACCGGGACTGATAGGAGACAATGAGCAGTTCTTC.

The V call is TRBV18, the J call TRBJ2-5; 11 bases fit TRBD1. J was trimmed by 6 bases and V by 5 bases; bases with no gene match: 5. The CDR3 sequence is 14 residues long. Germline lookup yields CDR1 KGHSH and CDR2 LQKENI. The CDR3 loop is CASSSGQGGKTQYF. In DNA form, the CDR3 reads TGTGCCAGCTCATCGGGACAGGGGGGAAAGACCCAGTACTTC.

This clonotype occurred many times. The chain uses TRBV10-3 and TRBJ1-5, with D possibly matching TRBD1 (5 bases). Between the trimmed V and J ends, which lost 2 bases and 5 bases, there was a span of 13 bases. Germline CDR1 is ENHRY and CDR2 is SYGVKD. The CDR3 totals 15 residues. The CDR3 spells CAISEGGLGDQPQHF. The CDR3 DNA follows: TGTGCCATCAGTGAGGGGGGGTTAGGGGATCAGCCCCAGCATTTT.

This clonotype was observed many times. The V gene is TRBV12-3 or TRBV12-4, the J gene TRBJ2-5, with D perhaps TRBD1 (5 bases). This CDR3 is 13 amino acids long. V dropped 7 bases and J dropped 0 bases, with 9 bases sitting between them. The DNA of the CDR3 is TGTGCCAGCACCTCGACAGACCAAGAGACCCAGTACTTC. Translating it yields CASTSTDQETQYF.

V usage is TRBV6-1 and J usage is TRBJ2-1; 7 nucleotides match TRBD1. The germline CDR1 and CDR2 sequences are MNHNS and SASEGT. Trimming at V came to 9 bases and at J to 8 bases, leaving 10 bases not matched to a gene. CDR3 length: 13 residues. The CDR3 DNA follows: TGTGCCAGAAGGGATACAGGGGTTGATGAGCAGTTCTTC. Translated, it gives CARRDTGVDEQFF.

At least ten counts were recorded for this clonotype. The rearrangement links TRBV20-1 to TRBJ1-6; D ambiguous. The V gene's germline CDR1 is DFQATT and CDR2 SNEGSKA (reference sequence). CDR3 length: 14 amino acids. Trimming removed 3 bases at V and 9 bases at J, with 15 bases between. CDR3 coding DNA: TGCAGTGCTAGTCAAAGGAACGCGGCTTCACCCCTCCACTTT. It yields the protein CSASQRNAASPLHF.

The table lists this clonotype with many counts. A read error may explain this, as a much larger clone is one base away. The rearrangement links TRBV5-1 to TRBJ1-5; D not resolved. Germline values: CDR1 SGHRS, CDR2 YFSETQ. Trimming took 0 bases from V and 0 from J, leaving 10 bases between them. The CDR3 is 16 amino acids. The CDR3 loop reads CASSLGGEDSNQPQHF. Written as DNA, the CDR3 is TGCGCCAGCAGCTTGGGGGGAGAGGATAGCAATCAGCCCCAGCATTTT. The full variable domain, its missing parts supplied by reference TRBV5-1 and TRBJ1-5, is KAGVTQTPRYLIKTRGQQVTLSCSPISGHRSVSWYQQTPGQGLQFLFEYFSETQRNKGNFPGRFSGRQFSNSRSEMNVSTLELGDSALYLCASSLGGEDSNQPQHFGDGTRLSIL.

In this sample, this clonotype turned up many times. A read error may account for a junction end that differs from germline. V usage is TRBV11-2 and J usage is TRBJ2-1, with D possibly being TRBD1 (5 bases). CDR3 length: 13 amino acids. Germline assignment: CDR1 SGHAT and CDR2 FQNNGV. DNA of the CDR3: TGTGCCAGCAACTTAGGGGCCTACAATGAGCAGTTCTTC. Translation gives CASNLGAYNEQFF.

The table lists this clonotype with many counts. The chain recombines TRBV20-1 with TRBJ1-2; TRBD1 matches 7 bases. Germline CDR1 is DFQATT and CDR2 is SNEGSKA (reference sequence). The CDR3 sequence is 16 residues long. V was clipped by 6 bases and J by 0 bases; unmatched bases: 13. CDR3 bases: TGCAGTGCCCCAGTAGAGGGGGCAGCTTCTAACTATGGCTACACCTTC. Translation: CSAPVEGAASNYGYTF.